The sequence of this T cell receptor beta chain was determined in a study of blood T cell repertoires in COVID-19. In the study overall: Spain, Italy and the United States supplied samples that represented acute and convalescent COVID-19. Sample material is recorded as cDNA or gDNA derived from T cells, B-cell-depleted T cells, or PBMCs.

Some clones are missing from TCRdb's copy, which holds only in-frame ones; the method was immunoSEQ multiplex PCR. Of over 250,000 clones listed, 70% to 90% are singletons. The trim removed 5 bases at V and 3 bases at J, leaving 11 bases unmatched. CDR3 length equals 17 residues. Germline loops: CDR1 MNHEY, CDR2 SVGEGT. The receptor was isolated from a woman aged 60-75 years with acute or convalescent COVID-19. Sequencing was performed on peripheral blood. The chain is built from TRBV6-2 or TRBV6-3 and TRBJ2-1; 9 bases agree with TRBD1. Here the CDR3 DNA reads TGTGCCAGCAGTCAGCACCGAGGGACAGGGAACTACAATGAGCAGTTCTTC. It specifies CASSQHRGTGNYNEQFF.